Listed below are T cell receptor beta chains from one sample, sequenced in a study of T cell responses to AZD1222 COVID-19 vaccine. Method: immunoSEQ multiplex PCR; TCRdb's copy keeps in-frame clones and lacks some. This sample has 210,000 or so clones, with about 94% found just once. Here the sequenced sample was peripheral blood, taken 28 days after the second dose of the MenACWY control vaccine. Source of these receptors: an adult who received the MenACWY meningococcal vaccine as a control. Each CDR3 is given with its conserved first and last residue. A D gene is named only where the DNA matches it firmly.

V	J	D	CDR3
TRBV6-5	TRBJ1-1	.	CASRTGVNLRGAFF
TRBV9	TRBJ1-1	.	CASSVESRANTEAFF
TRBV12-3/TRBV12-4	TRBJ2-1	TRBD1	CASRYRDSNEQFF
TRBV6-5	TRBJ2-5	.	CASSYSRAVFVETQYF
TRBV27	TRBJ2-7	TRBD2	CASSLTGGSDEQYF
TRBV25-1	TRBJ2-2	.	CASSEGETGELFF
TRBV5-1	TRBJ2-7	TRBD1	CASSSGQGAYEQYF
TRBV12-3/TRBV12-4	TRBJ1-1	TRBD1	CASRRQGEAFF
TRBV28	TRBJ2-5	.	CASSLYDPGRETQYF
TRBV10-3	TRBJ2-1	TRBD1	CAISPGGGEYNEQFF
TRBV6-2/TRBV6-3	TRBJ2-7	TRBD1	CASSPGRDRGLHEQYF
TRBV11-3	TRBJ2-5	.	CASSLDQETQYF
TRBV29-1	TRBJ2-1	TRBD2	CSVGLAGGPYNEQFF
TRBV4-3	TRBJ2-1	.	CASSQQEGYNEQFF
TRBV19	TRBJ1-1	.	CASSLTGRGTEAFF
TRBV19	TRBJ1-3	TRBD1	CASSPDRVGNTIYF
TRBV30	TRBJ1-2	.	CAWSVADYGYTF
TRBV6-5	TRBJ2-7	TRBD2	CASSPAGSYEQYF
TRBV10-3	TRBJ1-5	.	CAISEFTLRQKNNQPQHF
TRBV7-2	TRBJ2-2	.	CASSPLGGPGELFF
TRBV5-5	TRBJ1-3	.	CASSLEGVSGNTIYF
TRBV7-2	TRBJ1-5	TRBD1	CASSLDPGTGNQPQHF
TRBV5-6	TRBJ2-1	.	CASSTGIQQFF
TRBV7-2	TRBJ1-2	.	CASSFESQNYGYTF
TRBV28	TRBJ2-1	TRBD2	CASSSGGLAGYNEQFF
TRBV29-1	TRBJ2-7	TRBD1	CSVQTGTGATYEQYF
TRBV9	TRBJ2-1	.	CASSVSERGLSYNEQFF
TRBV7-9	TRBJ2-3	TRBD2	CASSLKRDSDTQYF
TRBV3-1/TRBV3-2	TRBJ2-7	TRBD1	CASSQDPYRGYTYEQYF
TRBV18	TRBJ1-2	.	CASSPRNRDGYTF
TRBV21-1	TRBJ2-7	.	CASSRQIPGEQYF
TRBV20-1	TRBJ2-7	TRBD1	CSASRGQGSGAYEQYF
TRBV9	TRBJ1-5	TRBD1	CASSRGQNSNQPQHF
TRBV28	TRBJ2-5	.	CASRGSPRNRVETQYF
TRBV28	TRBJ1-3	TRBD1	CASSRQGGNTIYF
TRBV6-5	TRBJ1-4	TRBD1	CASSYQGTGSNEKLFF
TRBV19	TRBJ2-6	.	CASSSRLSRSGANVLTF
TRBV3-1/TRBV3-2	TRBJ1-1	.	CASSQVLFGHTEAFF